The 11 T cell receptor beta chains in this list originate from one sample, sequenced in a study of control samples from healthy donors and cancer patients. Clones were sequenced by immunoSEQ multiplex PCR, and TCRdb holds only the in-frame ones, with some missing. The table includes around 95,000 clones, about 90% detected once. Sequenced: blood. These receptors all stem from a woman between 50 and 59 years old in good health.

This rearrangement joins TRBV6-4 to TRBJ2-3; 16 nucleotides agree with TRBD2. The CDR3 is 17 residues long. Losses at the gene ends were 6 bases for V and 5 bases for J; bases not matched to a gene: 8. Per the germline V gene, CDR1 is MRHNA and CDR2 is SNTAGT. The CDR3 region is CASSVGLAGGPGDTQYF. The CDR3 DNA is TGTGCCAGCAGCGTGGGACTAGCGGGAGGGCCAGGAGATACGCAGTATTTT.

This clone appeared once. The chain links TRBV30 to TRBJ1-5; D gene unclear. The CDR3 covers 15 residues. V dropped 0 bases and J dropped 4 bases, with 13 bases sitting between them. The germline V gene encodes CDR1 GTSNPN and CDR2 SVGIG (reference sequence). The CDR3 region has the DNA TGTGCCTGGAGTGTTCAAACAAACAAGAATCAGCCCCAGCATTTT. It specifies CAWSVQTNKNQPQHF.

V is TRBV18 and J is TRBJ1-1; 7 bases line up with TRBD1. Germline loops: CDR1 KGHSH, CDR2 LQKENI. V shed 2 bases, J shed 6 bases, and the junction held 6 bases outside the gene matches. This CDR3 is 14 amino acids long. CDR3 nucleotide sequence: TGTGCCAGCTCACCAGATAGGGGGCACGCTGAAGCTTTCTTT. The encoded protein is CASSPDRGHAEAFF.

CDR3 residues: CASSLRLAGVETQYF. The DNA for the CDR3 is TGTGCCAGCAGCCTTAGACTAGCGGGGGTAGAGACCCAGTACTTC. The chain combines TRBV3-1 (or the pseudogene TRBV3-2) with TRBJ2-5, with 12 bases matching TRBD2. From germline, CDR1 is LGHDT and CDR2 YNNKEL (reference sequence). The CDR3 totals 15 residues. The V segment lost 4 bases and the J segment 4 bases; nucleotides outside the gene matches: 4.

This chain joins TRBV11-2 and TRBJ1-5; 10 bases are shared with TRBD1. Germline V gene data show CDR1 as SGHAT and CDR2 as FQNNGV. V lost 5 bases, J lost 2 bases, and 3 bases stayed unmatched. The CDR3 extends over 15 amino acids. The CDR3 loop reads CASSRGTGGNQPQHF. DNA for the CDR3: TGTGCCAGCAGCCGGGGGACAGGGGGCAATCAGCCCCAGCATTTT.

The chain combines TRBV7-3 with TRBJ2-2; D possibly corresponds to TRBD2 (6 bases). Per the germline V gene, CDR1 is SGHTA and CDR2 is FQGTGA. The CDR3 contains 13 residues. Trimming stripped 6 bases from V and 6 bases from J, with 11 bases between. The CDR3 spells CASSWDFAGELFF. The CDR3 region has the DNA TGTGCCAGCAGTTGGGACTTTGCCGGGGAGCTGTTTTTT.

This chain joins TRBV4-3 and TRBJ2-5; D unclear. The CDR3 runs to 14 residues. Deletions cut 0 bases from V and 4 bases from J, with 9 bases between. The germline V gene encodes CDR1 LGHNA and CDR2 YSLEER. This chain's CDR3 is CASSQDLLGETQYF. The DNA for the CDR3 is TGCGCCAGCAGCCAAGATCTTTTAGGAGAGACCCAGTACTTC.

V usage is TRBV29-1 and J usage is TRBJ1-1; D is undetermined. Trimming left V 7 bases short and J 4 bases short, with 16 bases between. Germline values: CDR1 SQVTM, CDR2 ANQGSEA. CDR3 size: 13 residues. Here the CDR3 reads CSARTVEGTEAFF. DNA of the CDR3: TGCAGCGCCCGGACGGTGGAAGGCACTGAAGCTTTCTTT.

The chain's CDR3 is CASYAGTENTGELFF. The DNA for the CDR3 is TGTGCCAGTTACGCCGGGACAGAGAACACCGGGGAGCTGTTTTTT. V gene TRBV7-9 combines with J gene TRBJ2-2, with TRBD1 matching 7 bases. The J segment lost 1 base and the V segment lost 9 bases, leaving 8 bases of the junction unmatched. The CDR3 runs to 15 residues. Germline-derived CDR1 and CDR2 are SEHNR and FQNEAQ (reference sequence).

This sequence joins TRBV2 and TRBJ1-5; the D gene is possibly TRBD1 (5 bases). V lost 2 bases and J 2 bases, leaving 13 bases between the germline ends. This CDR3 contains 16 residues. CDR1 is SNHLY and CDR2 is FYNNEI in the germline V gene. The CDR3 nucleotides are TGTGCCAGCAGTGAATTGGGGCAGGGAGGCAATCAGCCCCAGCATTTT. Translation gives CASSELGQGGNQPQHF.

The V and J genes are TRBV6-5 and TRBJ2-7; 9 bases agree with TRBD1. The CDR3 totals 14 residues. Losses at the gene ends were 6 bases for V and 4 bases for J; bases not matched to a gene: 7. The V gene's germline CDR1 is MNHEY and CDR2 SVGAGI. The CDR3 region is CASRTGGQGYEQYV. CDR3 bases: TGTGCCAGCAGAACAGGGGGCCAGGGATACGAGCAGTACGTC.